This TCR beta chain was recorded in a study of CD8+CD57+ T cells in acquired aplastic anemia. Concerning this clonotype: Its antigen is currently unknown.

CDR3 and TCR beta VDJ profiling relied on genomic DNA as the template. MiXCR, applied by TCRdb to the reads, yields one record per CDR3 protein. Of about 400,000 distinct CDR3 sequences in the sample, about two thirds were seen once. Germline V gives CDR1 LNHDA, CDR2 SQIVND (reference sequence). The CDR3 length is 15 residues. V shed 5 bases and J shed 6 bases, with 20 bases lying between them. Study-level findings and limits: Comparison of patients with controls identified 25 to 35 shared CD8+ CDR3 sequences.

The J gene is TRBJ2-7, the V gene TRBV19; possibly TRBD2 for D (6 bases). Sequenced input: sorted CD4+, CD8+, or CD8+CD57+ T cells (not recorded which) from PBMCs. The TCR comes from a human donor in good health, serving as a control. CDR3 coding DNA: TGTGCCAGTAGTGGGACGGGACTCCTCTCCCTCGAGCAGTACTTC. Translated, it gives CASSGTGLLSLEQYF.